The 4 T cell receptor beta chains presented below share a single source sample, sequenced in a study of T cells in Graves' hyperthyroidism and ophthalmopathy. It was RNA transcripts that yielded the amplified TCR beta CDR3 regions. Primed by the HTBI set, a first-round RT-PCR was run on the TCR CDR3. Each CDR3 protein gets one entry after TCRdb re-called the multiplex PCR reads with MiXCR. This table has a few hundred thousand distinct CDR3 sequences, about a fifth appearing once. Input material: blood. Source of these receptors: a man between 18 and 29 years old with Graves' ophthalmopathy.

This clonotype was detected only a few times. J is TRBJ1-5 and V is TRBV20-1; no clear D. This CDR3 is built from 13 residues. The germline V gene has CDR1 DFQATT and CDR2 SNEGSKA (reference sequence). V gave up 4 bases and J gave up 6 bases, with 13 bases separating them. The CDR3 coding sequence is TGCAGTGCTACCCTGGGGATGTCTCAGCCCCAGCATTTT. Its translation: CSATLGMSQPQHF.

This clonotype was observed a handful of times. The gene calls are TRBV19 and TRBJ2-5, with 7 bases matching TRBD1. V dropped 6 bases and J dropped 3; count of bases not matched to a gene: 4. Per the germline V gene, CDR1 is LNHDA and CDR2 is SQIVND (reference sequence). CDR3 size: 13 residues. The CDR3 DNA follows: TGTGCCAGTAGCATAACAGGGGAAGAGACCCAGTACTTC. This gives the protein CASSITGEETQYF. Filled out from reference TRBV19 and TRBJ2-5, the complete variable domain reads DGGITQSPKYLFRKEGQNVTLSCEQNLNHDAMYWYRQDPGQGLRLIYYSQIVNDFQKGDIAEGYSVSREKKESFPLTVTSAQKNPTAFYLCASSITGEETQYFGPGTRLLVL.

The chain is built from TRBV7-2 and TRBJ2-2, with a weak D call TRBD2 (7 bases). CDR3 length: 15 amino acids. V shed 1 base and J shed 6 bases, with 12 bases lying between them. Looked up from germline, CDR1 is SGHTA and CDR2 is FQGNSA. Here the CDR3 reads CASSLGGGRAGELFF. The CDR3 DNA reads TGTGCCAGCAGCTTAGGGGGGGGCCGAGCCGGGGAGCTGTTTTTT.

This clonotype has more than one count but fewer than ten. This chain joins TRBV14 and TRBJ1-4; D not resolved. This CDR3 region has 15 residues. The germline V and J ends were trimmed by 0 bases and 6 bases, with 11 bases remaining between them. Per germline, CDR1 SGHDN and CDR2 FVKESK. CDR3 residues: CASSQEKGLYEKLFF. In DNA, the CDR3 is TGTGCCAGCAGCCAAGAGAAAGGCCTTTATGAAAAACTGTTTTTT.